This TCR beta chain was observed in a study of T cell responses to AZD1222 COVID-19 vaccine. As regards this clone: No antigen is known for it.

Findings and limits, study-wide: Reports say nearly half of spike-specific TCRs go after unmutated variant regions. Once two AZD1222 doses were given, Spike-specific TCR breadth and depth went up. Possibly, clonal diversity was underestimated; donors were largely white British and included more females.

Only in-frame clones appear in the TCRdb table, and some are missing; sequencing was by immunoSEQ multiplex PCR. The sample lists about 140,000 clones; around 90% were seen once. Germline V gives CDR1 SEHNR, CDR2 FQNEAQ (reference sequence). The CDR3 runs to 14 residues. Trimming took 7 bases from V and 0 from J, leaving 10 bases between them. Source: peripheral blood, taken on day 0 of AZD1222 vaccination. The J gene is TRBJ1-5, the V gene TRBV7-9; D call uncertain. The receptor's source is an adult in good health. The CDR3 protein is CASTGRDSNQPQHF. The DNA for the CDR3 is TGTGCCAGCACCGGACGGGATAGCAATCAGCCCCAGCATTTT.